Below, 10 T cell receptor beta chains from the same sample are listed, as sequenced in a study of blood T cell repertoires in COVID-19. Assay: immunoSEQ multiplex PCR; the TCRdb copy retains only in-frame clones and omits some. Of roughly 140,000 clones in the sample, around four fifths were seen once. The sequencing input was peripheral blood. These receptor sequences come from a woman aged 35 to 49 with active or convalescent COVID-19.

The V call is TRBV29-1, the J call TRBJ2-1, with D hard to call. The V end was cut by 6 bases, the J end by 6 bases, with 21 bases between. The CDR3 runs 15 residues. Germline V gene data show CDR1 as SQVTM and CDR2 as ANQGSEA. The CDR3 nucleotides read TGCAGCGTGGCACCTACAGCCCTTCTGACCAATGAGCAGTTCTTC. Its translation is CSVAPTALLTNEQFF.

V gene TRBV4-3 combines with J gene TRBJ2-4, with a possible D match to TRBD2 (5 bases). The V end was cut by 0 bases, the J end by 0 bases, with 9 bases between. The CDR3 runs to 16 residues. The germline CDR1 and CDR2 sequences are LGHNA and YSLEER. DNA of the CDR3: TGCGCCAGCAGCCAAGATGGAGGAATAGCCAAAAACATTCAGTACTTC. Translating gives CASSQDGGIAKNIQYF.

This chain connects TRBV7-2 to TRBJ1-2; D call uncertain. Per germline, CDR1 SGHTA and CDR2 FQGNSA. V shed 5 bases and J shed 8 bases, with 12 bases lying between them. The CDR3 spans 12 residues. CDR3: CASSLGLRGYTF. In nucleotides, the CDR3 is TGTGCCAGCAGCCTTGGACTGAGGGGCTACACCTTC. The whole variable domain, remainder taken from reference TRBV7-2 and TRBJ1-2, is GAGVSQSPSNKVTEKGKDVELRCDPISGHTALYWYRQSLGQGLEFLIYFQGNSAPDKSGLPSDRFSAERTGGSVSTLTIQRTQQEDSAVYLCASSLGLRGYTFGSGTRLTVV.

This clone was found once. The gene calls are TRBV10-3 and TRBJ1-6, with a tentative D call TRBD1 (5 bases). Trimming removed 4 bases at V and 2 bases at J, with 9 bases between. The CDR3 has 15 residues. Germline CDR1 and CDR2: ENHRY and SYGVKD. The CDR3: CAISGGGAYNSPLHF. As DNA, the CDR3 is TGTGCCATCAGTGGTGGGGGGGCCTATAATTCACCCCTCCACTTT.

The chain employs TRBV7-2 and TRBJ1-5; 8 bases are shared with TRBD1. V shed 4 bases and J 4 bases; nucleotides not matched to a gene: 3. Germline assignment: CDR1 SGHTA and CDR2 FQGNSA. This CDR3 has 14 amino acids. The CDR3 DNA follows: TGTGCCAGCAGCTCCCAGGGGGCGAATCAGCCCCAGCATTTT. The encoded protein is CASSSQGANQPQHF.

The DNA of the CDR3 is TGTGCCAGCAGCATCCCGGAAGCAGGGGGCGACACCGGGGAGCTGTTTTTT. Translated: CASSIPEAGGDTGELFF. This sequence joins TRBV21-1 and TRBJ2-2; TRBD1, the D gene given by the table, was not confirmed from the DNA. TRBV21-1 is assigned pseudogene status. This CDR3 contains 17 residues.

The sample holds one count of this clone. CDR3 nucleotide sequence: TGTGCCAGCCGGGCGGGGTCTGCTGGGGCCAACGTCCTGACTTTC. This encodes CASRAGSAGANVLTF. The rearrangement uses TRBV5-4 and TRBJ2-6, with D maybe TRBD2 (6 bases). The CDR3 loop spans 15 amino acids. The germline gives CDR1 SGHNT, CDR2 YYREEE (reference sequence). Deletions cut 7 bases from V and 2 bases from J, with 13 bases between.

This chain connects TRBV9 to TRBJ2-5; 10 nucleotides match TRBD1. This CDR3 has 14 amino acids. Germline lookup yields CDR1 SGDLS and CDR2 YYNGEE. With 4 bases clipped from V and 5 bases from J, the junction kept 5 bases outside the gene matches. CDR3 loop: CASSSRTGGETQYF. CDR3 DNA: TGTGCCAGCAGCTCTCGGACAGGGGGGGAGACCCAGTACTTC.

CDR3 bases: TGTGCCAGCAGCGACGTGGGACAGGGGGCCGCTGGAAACACCATATATTTT. It specifies CASSDVGQGAAGNTIYF. The V gene is TRBV11-3, the J gene TRBJ1-3; 12 bases line up with TRBD1. The germline gives CDR1 SGHNT, CDR2 YENEEA. V lost 5 bases, J lost 2 bases, and 7 bases stayed unmatched. This CDR3 comprises 17 residues.

The chain couples TRBV3-1 (or the pseudogene TRBV3-2) to TRBJ1-1; TRBD1 matches 7 bases. V lost 0 bases and J lost 7; bases outside the gene matches: 5. Germline-derived CDR1 and CDR2 are LGHDT and YNNKEL (reference sequence). This CDR3 contains 14 residues. Here the CDR3 DNA reads TGTGCCAGCAGCCAAGAACAGGGGAATGTTGAAGCTTTCTTT. Translation: CASSQEQGNVEAFF.